The present T cell receptor beta chain was sequenced within a study of T cells in Graves' hyperthyroidism and ophthalmopathy. General study findings and limits: The model forecast ophthalmopathy, anticipating it by a median around 6.5 months before onset. Blood also showed most of the thyroid clonotypes that were expanded above 0.001.

V lost 4 bases and J 2 bases, leaving 8 bases between the germline ends. This CDR3 contains 12 residues. Germline loops: CDR1 SQVTM, CDR2 ANQGSEA. In this sample, this clonotype turned up a few times. Its target is unknown. Amplification targeted TCR beta CDR3 regions from RNA transcripts. First-round RT-PCR of the TCR CDR3 relied on the HTBI primer set. TCRdb fed the multiplex PCR reads into MiXCR, producing one record per CDR3 protein. This table holds approximately 510,000 distinct CDR3 sequences, 40% to 50% found once. Exclusion of patients followed from uncontrolled infection, other autoimmune disease, pregnancy or lactation. The study based diagnoses on clinical symptoms, serum thyroxine and TRAb, thyroid ultrasound and orbital computed tomography.

The chain couples TRBV29-1 to TRBJ2-5; unclear D gene. This sequence was found in an adult woman with Graves' disease, either hyperthyroidism or ophthalmopathy (not recorded which). Source material: peripheral blood or thyroid tissue (not recorded which). The DNA of the CDR3 is TGCAGCGTTGCCCGAGCTCAAGAGACCCAGTACTTC. It is translated as CSVARAQETQYF.